This TCR beta chain was captured by sequencing in a study of blood T cells in healthy people across ages. The CDR3 contains 13 residues. Between the trimmed V and J ends, which lost 6 bases and 5 bases, there was a span of 13 bases. Germline loops: CDR1 MNHEY, CDR2 SVGAGI. For the second PCR, which ran for 7 to 11 cycles, a sample-barcoded 5' primer and a J-beta primer mix were used. A minimum of 2.5 million CDR3-containing paired-end reads was obtained for each sample. Via MiXCR, TCRdb re-called the 5' RACE reads, giving one row per CDR3 protein. In the table there are over a million distinct CDR3 sequences, roughly 40% of which are singletons.

The TCR originated in a woman between 18 and 30 years old in good health. The gene calls are TRBV6-5 and TRBJ2-5; D gene unclear. Material for sequencing was blood. CDR3 sequence: CASRRAAGETQYF. The CDR3 nucleotides read TGTGCCAGCAGAAGGGCGGCCGGGGAGACCCAGTACTTC.